This TCR beta chain came from a study of control samples from healthy donors and cancer patients (TCRdb year 2020). A note on this clone: The clone's antigen remains unknown. No much larger clonotype is one base removed from it; base qualities were not supplied.

Preparation of the library involved the immunoSEQ multiplex PCR assay. TCRdb carries this immuneACCESS record with in-frame sequences only. Its versions omit some clonotypes, under half of them owing to an unresolved V gene in the studies checked, with the rest unexplained. The sample records approximately 19,000 clones, roughly 84% of which are singletons. Around 32% of the sample belongs to the ten largest clones. The sample comprised PBMCs. This receptor was obtained from a woman in her seventies with lung cancer.

CDR3 protein: CASSLSTGLNTEAFF. In nucleotides, the sequence is TGTGCCAGCAGCTTGTCTACAGGGTTGAACACTGAAGCTTTCTTT. The chain employs TRBV5-6 and TRBJ1-1; TRBD1 is perhaps the D gene, given 6 matching bases. The CDR3 covers 15 residues, taking in both the cysteine and the phenylalanine. Only the CDR3 part of the read is kept: 45 bases, read in frame from the first base. The germline V gene sets CDR1 to SGHDT and CDR2 to YYEEEE. Deletion took 1 base off V and 0 bases off J, with a span of 10 bases between the germline ends.